What follows are 21 T cell receptor beta chains derived from one specimen sequenced in a study of radiotherapy plus CTLA-4 blockade in lung cancer. Repertoires were generated with immunoSEQ multiplex PCR, while TCRdb's copy carries only in-frame clones and drops some. Of about 110,000 clones listed, 70% to 90% are singletons. Sequenced material: peripheral blood, taken from a patient treated with radiotherapy plus ipilimumab. The receptors were sampled from a human donor with non-small cell lung cancer that progressed on radiotherapy plus ipilimumab. Some clones in this sample may be carry-over from other donors' samples.

This chain links TRBV5-5 with TRBJ2-7; TRBD1 is a possible D gene (5 bases). CDR1 SGHKS and CDR2 YYEKEE come from the germline V gene (reference sequence). This CDR3 contains 15 residues. The germline V and J ends were trimmed by 3 bases and 3 bases, with 16 bases remaining between them. The CDR3 loop reads CASSSTVRIVYEQYF. In nucleotides, the CDR3 is TGTGCCAGCAGCTCGACAGTACGAATCGTCTACGAGCAGTACTTC.

The rearrangement uses TRBV12-5 and TRBJ2-3; D is perhaps TRBD2 (5 bases). Germline V gene data show CDR1 as LGHNT and CDR2 as FRNRAP. Trimming left V 7 bases short and J 1 base short, with 12 bases between. There are 14 residues in the CDR3. The DNA for the CDR3 is TGTGCTAGTGCCCAGAACGGGGGCACAGATACGCAGTATTTT. Translating it yields CASAQNGGTDTQYF.

This chain connects TRBV7-9 to TRBJ1-4; tentative D call: TRBD1 (5 bases). With 4 bases removed from V and 7 bases from J, the gap between germline ends came to 13 bases. Germline V gives CDR1 SEHNR, CDR2 FQNEAQ (reference sequence). This CDR3 spans 14 amino acids. CDR3 in DNA: TGTGCCAGCAGCTATGGGCCAGGGAGTGAAAAACTGTTTTTT. Its translation is CASSYGPGSEKLFF.

The V call is TRBV5-6, the J call TRBJ2-7; 10 nucleotides align to TRBD1. The CDR3 sequence is 14 residues long. Germline CDR1 and CDR2: SGHDT and YYEEEE. V lost 2 bases and J lost 3; bases outside the gene matches: 2. CDR3 coding DNA: TGTGCCAGCAGCTTCCGGGACAGGGGCTACGAGCAGTACTTC. Translation gives CASSFRDRGYEQYF.

The chain employs TRBV4-3 and TRBJ2-7; D is ambiguous. Germline lookup yields CDR1 LGHNA and CDR2 YSLEER. V was clipped by 4 bases and J by 0 bases, with 13 bases between them. The CDR3 consists of 15 residues. This CDR3 is CASSRNLGISYEQYF. The DNA for the CDR3 is TGCGCCAGCAGCCGAAATCTGGGGATCTCCTACGAGCAGTACTTC.

The CDR3 DNA follows: TGTGCCAGCAGTTACTGGCGGGGGGGGGACACAGATACGCAGTATTTT. Translating it yields CASSYWRGGDTDTQYF. The chain joins TRBV6-5 to TRBJ2-3, with TRBD2 matching 9 bases. Germline assignment: CDR1 MNHEY and CDR2 SVGAGI. Losses at the gene ends were 1 base for V and 2 bases for J; bases not matched to a gene: 4. This CDR3 is 16 amino acids long.

In regard to this clone: One end of the junction fails to match germline, which may point to a read error. The chain links TRBV7-7 to TRBJ2-7; 10 bases are a match to TRBD1. The CDR3 runs 15 residues. CDR1 is SSHAT, CDR2 FNYEAQ, per germline (reference sequence). The CDR3 reads CASSYGTGDHYEQYF. CDR3 bases: TGTGCTAGCAGCTATGGGACAGGGGACCACTACGAGCAGTACTTC. The full variable domain, rest sourced from reference TRBV7-7 and TRBJ2-7, is GAGVSQSPRYKVTKRGQDVTLRCDPISSHATLYWYQQALGQGPEFLTYFNYEAQPDKSGLPSDRFSAERPEGSISTLTIQRTEQRDSAMYRCASSYGTGDHYEQYFGPGTRLTVT.

The V and J genes are TRBV27 and TRBJ2-5, with 10 bases fitting TRBD1. This CDR3 has 14 residues. The V segment lost 6 bases and the J segment 3 bases; nucleotides outside the gene matches: 4. Germline CDR1 MNHEY, CDR2 SMNVEV (reference sequence). This CDR3 is CASRWTGGKETQYF. The CDR3 nucleotides are TGTGCCAGCAGATGGACAGGGGGGAAAGAGACCCAGTACTTC.

The chain combines TRBV4-1 with TRBJ1-2; TRBD1 aligns across 8 bases. The CDR3 has 13 residues. V dropped 3 bases and J dropped 5; count of bases not matched to a gene: 2. Germline loops: CDR1 MGHRA, CDR2 YSYEKL. In nucleotides, the CDR3 is TGCGCCAGCAGCCACGGACAGGGTTATGGCTACACCTTC. This sequence encodes CASSHGQGYGYTF.

J is TRBJ2-5 and V is TRBV5-6, with D perhaps TRBD2 (5 bases). The CDR3 has 13 amino acids. V was cut by 1 base and J by 5 bases, with 9 bases left in between. Germline lookup yields CDR1 SGHDT and CDR2 YYEEEE. CDR3 protein: CASSLQWTETQYF. The CDR3 DNA is TGTGCCAGCAGCTTGCAGTGGACTGAGACCCAGTACTTC. The full variable domain, rest sourced from reference TRBV5-6 and TRBJ2-5, is DAGVTQSPTHLIKTRGQQVTLRCSPKSGHDTVSWYQQALGQGPQFIFQYYEEEERQRGNFPDRFSGHQFPNYSSELNVNALLLGDSALYLCASSLQWTETQYFGPGTRLLVL.

The chain has TRBV2 and TRBJ2-4; tentatively, D is TRBD2 (7 bases). Germline-derived CDR1 and CDR2 are SNHLY and FYNNEI. V was shortened by 4 bases and J by 9 bases, with 16 bases between the two germline ends. The CDR3 covers 14 residues. The CDR3 sequence is CASSAEQGGAIQYF. The DNA for the CDR3 is TGTGCCAGCAGTGCAGAACAGGGAGGGGCCATTCAGTACTTC.

The chain carries TRBV4-3 and TRBJ1-2, with D possibly being TRBD1 (5 bases). The CDR3 loop spans 22 amino acids. The germline gives CDR1 LGHNA, CDR2 YSLEER. V was trimmed by 0 bases and J by 4 bases, leaving 33 bases between them. This CDR3 reads CASSQDLGLEGTSRTSFYGYTF. CDR3 bases: TGCGCCAGCAGCCAAGATTTGGGGCTCGAGGGGACGTCCCGTACCTCCTTCTATGGCTACACCTTC.

The V gene is TRBV19, the J gene TRBJ1-2; 9 bases are a match to TRBD1. The J segment lost 2 bases and the V segment lost 3 bases, leaving 4 bases of the junction unmatched. Germline assignment: CDR1 LNHDA and CDR2 SQIVND (reference sequence). The CDR3 contains 15 residues. This chain's CDR3 is CASSIQGQGNYGYTF. As DNA, the CDR3 is TGTGCCAGTAGTATTCAGGGACAGGGAAACTATGGCTACACCTTC.

This rearrangement joins TRBV5-1 to TRBJ2-7, with D uncertain. Germline V lookup: CDR1 SGHRS, CDR2 YFSETQ. The ends were cut back, 1 base at V and 2 bases at J, with 7 bases in the middle. CDR3 length: 13 amino acids. CDR3 residues: CASSLLSPYEQYF. CDR3 bases: TGCGCCAGCAGCTTGCTAAGCCCCTACGAGCAGTACTTC.

The rearrangement joins TRBV27 to TRBJ2-7, with 7 bases that match TRBD1. The germline V gene has CDR1 MNHEY and CDR2 SMNVEV (reference sequence). The ends lost 2 bases at V and 6 bases at J; junction bases unmatched: 10. The CDR3 is 15 residues long. For the CDR3, the DNA is TGTGCCAGCAGTTTAATCGGGACAGTAGGGGGCGAGCAGTACTTC. It codes for CASSLIGTVGGEQYF.

The CDR3 region has the DNA TGTGCCAGCAGCGTAGTTTCGGGACTAGCCCCTCGGGGTGAGCAGTTCTTC. Residues: CASSVVSGLAPRGEQFF. The chain combines TRBV9 with TRBJ2-1, with 9 bases aligning to TRBD2. J was trimmed by 9 bases and V by 0 bases; bases with no gene match: 13. The CDR3 consists of 17 residues. Germline V gene sequence: CDR1 SGDLS, CDR2 YYNGEE.

The chain recombines TRBV5-6 with TRBJ2-1; TRBD1 aligns across 9 bases. Trimming at V came to 3 bases and at J to 3 bases, leaving 7 bases not matched to a gene. Germline V gives CDR1 SGHDT, CDR2 YYEEEE. The CDR3 is 16 amino acids. The CDR3 sequence is CASSSLQGAGYNEQFF. In DNA, the CDR3 is TGTGCCAGCAGCTCCTTACAGGGGGCAGGCTACAATGAGCAGTTCTTC. Combining the CDR3 with reference TRBV5-6 and TRBJ2-1 gives the whole variable domain DAGVTQSPTHLIKTRGQQVTLRCSPKSGHDTVSWYQQALGQGPQFIFQYYEEEERQRGNFPDRFSGHQFPNYSSELNVNALLLGDSALYLCASSSLQGAGYNEQFFGPGTRLTVL.

As regards this clone: Compared with germline, one end of the junction differs, possibly owing to a read error. The chain combines TRBV5-1 with TRBJ2-7; 9 nucleotides align to TRBD1. The germline CDR1 and CDR2 sequences are SGHRS and YFSETQ. The CDR3 consists of 13 residues. CDR3 DNA: TGTGCCAGCAGCAGGGGACAGGGCCGCGAGCAGTACTTC. It encodes CASSRGQGREQYF.

This clone has only one observation. The chain couples TRBV4-3 to TRBJ2-7, with D perhaps assigned TRBD1 or TRBD2 (5 bases each). The CDR3 runs 21 residues. V lost 1 base, J lost 7 bases, and 35 bases lay in between. Germline V CDR1 and CDR2: LGHNA, YSLEER. The CDR3 bases are TGCGCCAGCAGCCAAGGGGGGTTAGGAAGGTTAGAGGCCGCGGGCTTTTCGGAGCAGTACTTC. Translation gives CASSQGGLGRLEAAGFSEQYF.

The V and J genes are TRBV6-1 and TRBJ1-4; the match to TRBD1 covers 11 bases. Germline CDR1 is MNHNS and CDR2 is SASEGT. The CDR3 is 16 residues long. After removal of 3 bases from V and 8 bases from J, the junction contained 8 bases not matched to a gene. The CDR3 loop is CASSDGSGQGEEKLFF. DNA for the CDR3: TGTGCCAGCAGTGATGGATCGGGACAGGGGGAAGAAAAACTGTTTTTT.

This rearrangement joins TRBV27 to TRBJ2-7; 11 positions agree with TRBD2. Germline lookup yields CDR1 MNHEY and CDR2 SMNVEV (reference sequence). J lost 3 bases, V lost 6 bases, and 10 bases had no gene match. The CDR3 runs to 16 residues. CDR3 nucleotide sequence: TGTGCCAGCAGGGCCAAACTAGCGGGGGCGTTCTACGAGCAGTACTTC. Translating it yields CASRAKLAGAFYEQYF.